This T cell receptor beta chain was identified during a study of cytomegalovirus exposure and HLA in healthy donors. Use of 60 Vbeta and 13 Jbeta primers characterized the PCR. The protocol was immunoSEQ multiplex PCR, while the TCRdb copy is restricted to in-frame clones and leaves out a portion. This sample has 45,000 to 65,000 clones, with around three quarters found just once. Germline-derived CDR1 and CDR2 are LNHDA and SQIVND (reference sequence). CDR3 length: 17 amino acids. V was clipped by 4 bases and J by 1 base, with 19 bases between them. The sample comprised PBMCs. The sequence derives from a woman aged 40 to 55 in good health and CMV-seropositive. The rearrangement uses TRBV19 and TRBJ1-1; no definite D call. The CDR3 loop is CASSTSSGWRSNTEAFF. The CDR3 DNA reads TGTGCCAGTAGTACCTCTTCGGGTTGGAGGTCGAACACTGAAGCTTTCTTT.